The 10 T cell receptor beta chains presented below share a single source sample, sequenced in a study of T cell responses to AZD1222 COVID-19 vaccine. Generated by immunoSEQ multiplex PCR, the TCRdb table keeps only in-frame clones and is missing some. The sample records around 120,000 clones, approximately 86% being singletons. The sample here was peripheral blood, taken 28 days after the second AZD1222 dose. The receptors were gathered from an adult who received the AZD1222 COVID-19 vaccine.

The V gene is TRBV3-1 (or the pseudogene TRBV3-2), the J gene TRBJ2-2, with a possible D match to TRBD2 (6 bases). Trimming stripped 1 base from V and 8 bases from J, with 14 bases between. Germline V gives CDR1 LGHDT, CDR2 YNNKEL (reference sequence). The CDR3 consists of 15 residues. CDR3 in amino acids: CASSQGGLGRGELFF. CDR3 sequence (DNA): TGTGCCAGCAGCCAAGGAGGGCTCGGGAGAGGGGAGCTGTTTTTT.

The CDR3 is CSARTGVNQPQHF. The CDR3 nucleotides read TGCAGCGCTCGGACAGGGGTCAATCAGCCCCAGCATTTT. The V and J genes are TRBV29-1 and TRBJ1-5; 9 nucleotides line up with TRBD1. This CDR3 comprises 13 residues. J was trimmed by 3 bases and V by 7 bases; bases with no gene match: 4. Germline V gene lookup returns CDR1 SQVTM and CDR2 ANQGSEA.

The V gene is TRBV4-2, the J gene TRBJ2-7; D unclear. CDR3 size: 14 residues. V shed 0 bases and J shed 1 base, with 7 bases lying between them. Germline V gives CDR1 LGHNA, CDR2 YNFKEQ. CDR3 sequence (DNA): TGTGCCAGCAGCCAAGATGTGGGATCCTACGAGCAGTACTTC. Protein product: CASSQDVGSYEQYF.

The J gene is TRBJ1-1, the V gene TRBV4-3; D might be TRBD1 (5 bases). From germline, CDR1 is LGHNA and CDR2 YSLEER. V lost 1 base and J lost 1, with 13 bases in between. The CDR3 totals 16 residues. The CDR3 loop is CASSQVPRQKNTEAFF. In DNA, the CDR3 is TGCGCCAGCAGCCAAGTTCCCCGACAGAAGAACACTGAAGCTTTCTTT.

The chain links TRBV7-8 to TRBJ1-2, with D tentatively TRBD1 (6 bases). Germline V gene lookup returns CDR1 SGHVS and CDR2 FQNEAQ. There are 16 residues in the CDR3. Trimming removed 0 bases at V and 2 bases at J, with 13 bases between. The CDR3 protein is CASSLAGGQLNYGYTF. The CDR3 region has the DNA TGTGCCAGCAGCTTAGCGGGGGGACAACTAAACTATGGCTACACCTTC.

This clone was seen only once. The rearrangement joins TRBV6-5 to TRBJ2-7; D is undetermined. The V gene's germline CDR1 is MNHEY and CDR2 SVGAGI. V dropped 2 bases and J dropped 1 base, with 9 bases sitting between them. The CDR3 covers 14 residues. CDR3 amino acids: CASSYGDMSYEQYF. The CDR3 DNA is TGTGCCAGCAGTTACGGTGACATGTCCTACGAGCAGTACTTC.

This chain connects TRBV3-1 (or the pseudogene TRBV3-2) to TRBJ1-3; the D is unclear. Germline lookup yields CDR1 LGHDT and CDR2 YNNKEL (reference sequence). The CDR3 length is 18 residues. V was cut by 2 bases and J by 0 bases, with 17 bases left in between. The CDR3 coding sequence is TGTGCCAGCAGCCAACATGGAATAGACATACTCTCTGGAAACACCATATATTTT. Translated, it gives CASSQHGIDILSGNTIYF.

V usage is TRBV30 and J usage is TRBJ2-1, with a possible D match to TRBD2 (5 bases). V was shortened by 1 base and J by 8 bases, with 15 bases between the two germline ends. The germline CDR1 and CDR2 sequences are GTSNPN and SVGIG (reference sequence). The CDR3 loop spans 14 amino acids. This CDR3 reads CAWSAWAVGDEQFF. DNA for the CDR3: TGTGCCTGGAGTGCATGGGCGGTCGGGGATGAGCAGTTCTTC.

Ten or more counts support this clone. The chain is built from TRBV4-1 and TRBJ2-2; unclear D gene. Deletions cut 1 base from V and 6 bases from J, with 15 bases between. CDR3 length equals 16 residues. Germline V gives CDR1 MGHRA, CDR2 YSYEKL. The DNA of the CDR3 is TGCGCCAGCAGCCAAGTGAGGCTAGTCCTAGCCGGGGAGCTGTTTTTT. This sequence encodes CASSQVRLVLAGELFF.

As regards this clone: A junction end diverges from the germline sequence, so it may reflect a read error. The V and J genes are TRBV6-2 or TRBV6-3 and TRBJ2-2; maybe TRBD1 (5 bases). The CDR3 is 17 residues long. From germline, CDR1 is MNHEY and CDR2 SVGEGT. CDR3 amino acids: CASTYKGSGLWTGELFF. In DNA form, the CDR3 reads TGTGCCAGCACTTACAAGGGGTCAGGGCTTTGGACCGGGGAGCTGTTTTTT.